The clone carrying this TCR beta chain has at least ten counts. Its antigen is as yet unknown. The authors deemed Graves' hyperthyroidism stable absent ophthalmopathy progression within 18 months. PBMCs were derived from more than 8 ml fresh peripheral blood. Template material for amplifying TCR beta CDR3 regions consisted of RNA transcripts. Primed by the HTBI set, a first-round RT-PCR was run on the TCR CDR3. Via MiXCR, TCRdb re-called the multiplex PCR reads, giving one row per CDR3 protein. The table has about 400,000 distinct CDR3 sequences, less than 15% seen once. The CDR3 consists of 15 residues. Germline CDR1 reads MDHEN; CDR2 reads SYDVKM. The germline V and J ends were trimmed by 6 bases and 1 base, with 12 bases remaining between them. This sample was included in a study of T cells in Graves' hyperthyroidism and ophthalmopathy. Whole-study findings and limits: In the analysis, a 13 V-J model separated ophthalmopathy from stable hyperthyroidism. Ophthalmopathy was predicted by the model a median of around 5.9 months ahead of onset.

Sequenced sample: blood. This receptor was obtained from a woman between 18 and 30 years old with Graves' hyperthyroidism. J is TRBJ2-2 and V is TRBV28, with D tentatively TRBD1 or TRBD2 (5 bases each). CDR3 coding DNA: TGTGCCAGCAGACCAGGGACGGAGAACACCGGGGAGCTGTTTTTT. This codes for CASRPGTENTGELFF.